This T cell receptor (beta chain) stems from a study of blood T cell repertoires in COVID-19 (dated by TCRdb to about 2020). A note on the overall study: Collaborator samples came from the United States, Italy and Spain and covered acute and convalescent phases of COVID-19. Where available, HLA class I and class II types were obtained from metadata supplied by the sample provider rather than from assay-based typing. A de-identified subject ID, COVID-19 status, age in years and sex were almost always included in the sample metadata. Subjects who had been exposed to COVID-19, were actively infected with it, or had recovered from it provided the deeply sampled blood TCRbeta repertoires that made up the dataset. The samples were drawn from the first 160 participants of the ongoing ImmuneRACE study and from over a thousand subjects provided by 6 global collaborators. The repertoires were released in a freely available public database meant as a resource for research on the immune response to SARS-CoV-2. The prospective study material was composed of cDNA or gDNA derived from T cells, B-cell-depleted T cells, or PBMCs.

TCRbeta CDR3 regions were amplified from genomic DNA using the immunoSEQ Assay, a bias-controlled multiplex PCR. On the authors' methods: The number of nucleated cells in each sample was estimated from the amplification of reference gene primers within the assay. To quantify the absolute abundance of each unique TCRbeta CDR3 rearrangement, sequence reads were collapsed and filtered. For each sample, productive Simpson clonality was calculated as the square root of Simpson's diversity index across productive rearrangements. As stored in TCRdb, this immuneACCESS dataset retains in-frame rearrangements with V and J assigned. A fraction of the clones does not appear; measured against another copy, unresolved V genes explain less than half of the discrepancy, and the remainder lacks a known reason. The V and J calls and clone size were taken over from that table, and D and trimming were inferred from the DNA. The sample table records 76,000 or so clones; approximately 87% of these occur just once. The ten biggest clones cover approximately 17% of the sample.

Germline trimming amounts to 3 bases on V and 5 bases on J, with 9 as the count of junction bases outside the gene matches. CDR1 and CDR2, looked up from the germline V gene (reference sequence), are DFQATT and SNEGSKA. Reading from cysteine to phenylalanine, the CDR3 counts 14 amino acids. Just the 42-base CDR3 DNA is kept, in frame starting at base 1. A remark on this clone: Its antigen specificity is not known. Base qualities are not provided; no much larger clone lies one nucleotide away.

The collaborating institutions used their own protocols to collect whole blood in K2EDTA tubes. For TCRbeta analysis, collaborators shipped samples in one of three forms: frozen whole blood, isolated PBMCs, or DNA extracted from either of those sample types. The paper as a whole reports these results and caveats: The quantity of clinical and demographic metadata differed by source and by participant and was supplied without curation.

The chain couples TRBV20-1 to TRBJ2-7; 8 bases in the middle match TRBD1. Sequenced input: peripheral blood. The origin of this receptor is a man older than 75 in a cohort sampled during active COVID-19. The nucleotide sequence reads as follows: TGCAGTGCTAGTCCCGCCGGGACAGGCAACGAGCAGTACTTC. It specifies CSASPAGTGNEQYF.